A single sample gave rise to the 28 T cell receptor beta chains below, sequenced in a study of early T cells in non-severe SARS-CoV-2 infection. From the 5' RACE reads, TCRdb called clonotypes with MiXCR, one entry per CDR3 protein. The sample lists tens of thousands of distinct CDR3 sequences, around 9.6% seen once, with approximately 5.4% in the top ten. Sequenced material: whole blood, taken at baseline. These receptors originate from an adult who was a healthcare worker with PCR-confirmed SARS-CoV-2 infection or an uninfected control (not recorded which).

The chain links TRBV18 to TRBJ1-1, with 10 bases identical to TRBD1. Germline CDR1 KGHSH, CDR2 LQKENI. This CDR3 region has 15 residues. With 3 bases clipped from V and 2 bases from J, the junction kept 3 bases outside the gene matches. The CDR3 bases are TGTGCCAGCTCACCCGGACAGGGGGGTAACACTGAAGCTTTCTTT. Translating it yields CASSPGQGGNTEAFF.

This clonotype has ten or more counts. The CDR3 sequence is CASSGTSGGWQFF. The CDR3 bases are TGTGCCAGCAGTGGGACTAGCGGGGGGTGGCAGTTCTTC. The genes are TRBV2 and TRBJ2-1; 14 bases agree with TRBD2. Germline CDR1 reads SNHLY; CDR2 reads FYNNEI. The ends lost 4 bases at V and 12 bases at J; junction bases unmatched: 2. This CDR3 has 13 amino acids.

The chain joins TRBV30 to TRBJ1-6; unclear D gene. The CDR3 has 13 amino acids. V was cut by 2 bases and J by 7 bases, with 9 bases left in between. Germline CDR1 reads GTSNPN; CDR2 reads SVGIG (reference sequence). The CDR3 loop reads CAWSNSRNSPLHF. The CDR3 nucleotides are TGTGCCTGGAGTAACAGTCGGAATTCACCCCTCCACTTT.

This clonotype was detected many times. V is TRBV5-5 and J is TRBJ1-5; D may be TRBD1 (5 bases). V lost 0 bases to trimming and J lost 7 bases, with 11 bases between them. This CDR3 contains 14 residues. CDR1 and CDR2 from the germline V gene are SGHKS and YYEKEE (reference sequence). CDR3 residues: CASSLVAGWQPQHF. In DNA, the CDR3 is TGTGCCAGCAGCTTGGTCGCAGGGTGGCAGCCCCAGCATTTT. Based on the CDR3 plus reference TRBV5-5 and TRBJ1-5, the full variable domain is DAGVTQSPTHLIKTRGQQVTLRCSPISGHKSVSWYQQVLGQGPQFIFQYYEKEERGRGNFPDRFSARQFPNYSSELNVNALLLGDSALYLCASSLVAGWQPQHFGDGTRLSIL.

This clonotype was seen more than once but under ten times. The chain has TRBV24-1 and TRBJ2-1; D remains ambiguous. Germline-derived CDR1 and CDR2 are KGHDR and SFDVKD. The CDR3 has 14 residues. Deletions cut 7 bases from V and 0 bases from J, with 9 bases between. The CDR3 sequence: CATSRASSYNEQFF. CDR3 bases: TGTGCCACCAGCCGGGCGAGCTCCTACAATGAGCAGTTCTTC.

In its sample, this clonotype was seen many times. The CDR3 spells CASSKTGTVSYEQYF. The CDR3 nucleotides read TGTGCCAGCAGTAAAACCGGGACAGTCAGCTACGAGCAGTACTTC. This chain joins TRBV7-9 and TRBJ2-7, with 7 bases fitting TRBD1. This CDR3 comprises 15 residues. The germline V gene encodes CDR1 SEHNR and CDR2 FQNEAQ (reference sequence). The ends lost 6 bases at V and 3 bases at J; junction bases unmatched: 11.

This clonotype turned up a few times. The chain is built from TRBV7-2 and TRBJ2-3; possible D gene TRBD2, 7 bases. Germline CDR1 reads SGHTA; CDR2 reads FQGNSA. Trimming cost V 2 bases and J 6 bases, with 12 bases left between them. The CDR3 has 14 amino acids. The CDR3 coding sequence is TGTGCCAGCAGCTTACCGGGGAGGGGGGATACGCAGTATTTT. It codes for CASSLPGRGDTQYF.

The sample holds many counts of this clonotype. The chain is built from TRBV27 and TRBJ2-1; 8 bases are shared with TRBD2. J was trimmed by 2 bases and V by 6 bases; bases with no gene match: 9. The CDR3 runs to 16 residues. Germline loops: CDR1 MNHEY, CDR2 SMNVEV (reference sequence). This CDR3 reads CASRTVAGRAYNEQFF. CDR3 DNA: TGTGCCAGCAGGACGGTAGCGGGGCGCGCCTACAATGAGCAGTTCTTC.

This clonotype was seen a handful of times. The chain is built from TRBV28 and TRBJ1-4; weak D call: TRBD1 (6 bases). CDR1 is MDHEN, CDR2 SYDVKM, per germline. This CDR3 is built from 14 residues. Deletions cut 3 bases from V and 7 bases from J, with 12 bases between. The CDR3, as DNA: TGTGCCAGCAGTTTGCAGGGGTCCCGTGAAAAACTGTTTTTT. Translating gives CASSLQGSREKLFF.

This clonotype was seen a handful of times. This chain connects TRBV3-1 to TRBJ2-7; 15 bases line up with TRBD2. V lost 3 bases and J lost 5; bases outside the gene matches: 5. The CDR3 sequence is 16 residues long. Germline lookup yields CDR1 LGHDT and CDR2 YNNKEL (reference sequence). The CDR3 DNA reads TGTGCCAGCAGCCAGGGACTAGCGGGGGGCCCCCACGAGCAGTACTTC. It codes for CASSQGLAGGPHEQYF.

This clonotype was seen ten or more times. The chain employs TRBV4-3 and TRBJ1-6; 7 bases map to TRBD1. Germline CDR1 reads LGHNA; CDR2 reads YSLEER. This CDR3 spans 16 amino acids. V lost 0 bases, J lost 7 bases, and 6 bases stayed unmatched. The CDR3 loop is CASSQERGTANSPLHF. CDR3 coding DNA: TGCGCCAGCAGCCAAGAGAGAGGGACAGCCAATTCACCCCTCCACTTT.

This clonotype showed up many times. The rearrangement uses TRBV3-1 and TRBJ1-2; no clear D. The germline V and J ends were trimmed by 3 bases and 7 bases, with 12 bases remaining between them. CDR1 LGHDT and CDR2 YNNKEL come from the germline V gene (reference sequence). There are 13 residues in the CDR3. The CDR3 DNA is TGTGCCAGCAGCCACGATCATGGTGGTGGCTACACCTTC. Encoded protein: CASSHDHGGGYTF.

This clonotype appeared a few times. The CDR3, as DNA: TGTGCCAGCAGCCAGGACAGTGGGAACTATGGCTACACCTTC. Residues: CASSQDSGNYGYTF. The genes are TRBV3-1 and TRBJ1-2; D possibly corresponds to TRBD1 (6 bases). V lost 3 bases and J 2 bases, leaving 10 bases between the germline ends. CDR3 length: 14 residues. CDR1 and CDR2 (germline): LGHDT, YNNKEL (reference sequence).

This clonotype was seen repeatedly, ten times or more. The rearrangement uses TRBV20-1 and TRBJ1-1; tentatively, D is TRBD1 (6 bases). The CDR3 runs to 14 residues. The V gene lost 4 bases and the J gene lost 2 bases, with 14 bases spanning the gap. CDR1 DFQATT and CDR2 SNEGSKA come from the germline V gene (reference sequence). CDR3 protein: CSATRQEANTEAFF. In nucleotides, the CDR3 is TGCAGTGCTACGAGACAGGAGGCTAACACTGAAGCTTTCTTT.

This clonotype was detected ten times or more. The chain recombines TRBV3-1 with TRBJ2-7; 7 bases map to TRBD2. With V trimmed by 4 bases and J by 6 bases, 3 bases remained unmatched. CDR3 size: 12 residues. CDR1 is LGHDT, CDR2 YNNKEL, per germline (reference sequence). The CDR3 region is CASSPGGIEQYF. CDR3 bases: TGTGCCAGCAGCCCCGGGGGGATCGAGCAGTACTTC.

There are many counts of this clonotype. V usage is TRBV13 and J usage is TRBJ2-5; TRBD2 matches 8 bases. The J segment lost 4 bases and the V segment lost 2 bases, leaving 9 bases of the junction unmatched. The CDR3 runs to 16 residues. The germline CDR1 and CDR2 sequences are PRHDT and FYEKMQ (reference sequence). The CDR3 here is CASSLKVGLAGETQYF. The CDR3 coding sequence is TGTGCCAGCAGCTTAAAGGTCGGCCTAGCGGGAGAGACCCAGTACTTC.

The chain uses TRBV29-1 and TRBJ2-1; 10 bases fit TRBD2. Germline V CDR1 and CDR2: SQVTM, ANQGSEA. The CDR3 runs to 14 residues. Trimming removed 5 bases from V and 0 bases from J; junction bases left unmatched: 1. CDR3 sequence: CSVSGGASYNEQFF. Written as DNA, the CDR3 is TGCAGCGTTAGCGGGGGGGCCTCCTACAATGAGCAGTTCTTC.

The genes are TRBV6-2 or TRBV6-3 and TRBJ1-1, with no clear D. This CDR3 is 11 amino acids long. Germline CDR1 MNHEY, CDR2 SVGEGT. Trimming took 4 bases from V and 7 from J, leaving 7 bases between them. The CDR3 spells CASSSPLEAFF. The CDR3 coding sequence is TGTGCCAGCAGTTCACCTCTTGAAGCTTTCTTT.

By share, this clonotype ranks as medium-sized (0.01 to 0.1%). The chain links TRBV7-2 to TRBJ1-1; D is unresolved. The CDR3 totals 13 residues. V dropped 4 bases and J dropped 0 bases, with 6 bases sitting between them. In germline, CDR1 is SGHTA, CDR2 FQGNSA. CDR3 coding DNA: TGTGCCAGCAGCTCGCGTATGAACACTGAAGCTTTCTTT. Translating gives CASSSRMNTEAFF.

This clonotype was counted at least ten times. The chain has TRBV7-6 and TRBJ1-1; D not certain. The ends were cut back, 1 base at V and 5 bases at J, with 11 bases in the middle. The CDR3 loop spans 14 amino acids. In germline, CDR1 is SGHVS, CDR2 FNYEAQ. DNA for the CDR3: TGTGCCAGCAGCTTAGACGGGTTCGGAACTGAAGCTTTCTTT. This codes for CASSLDGFGTEAFF.

This clonotype was picked up many times. This chain links TRBV29-1 with TRBJ1-1; D remains ambiguous. The CDR3 totals 11 residues. Trimming cost V 4 bases and J 4 bases, with 7 bases left between them. Per the germline V gene, CDR1 is SQVTM and CDR2 is ANQGSEA. This chain's CDR3 is CSVARATEAFF. CDR3 DNA sequence: TGCAGCGTTGCCCGGGCCACTGAAGCTTTCTTT.

The table lists this clonotype with a few counts. The rearrangement links TRBV7-2 to TRBJ1-1; D is unclear. The CDR3 sequence is 13 residues long. The germline V and J ends were trimmed by 0 bases and 1 base, with 3 bases remaining between them. Looked up from germline, CDR1 is SGHTA and CDR2 is FQGNSA. The CDR3 DNA follows: TGTGCCAGCAGCTTAGCAGGGAACACTGAAGCTTTCTTT. As protein: CASSLAGNTEAFF.

This clonotype has a count of ten or more. The chain is built from TRBV2 and TRBJ2-1, with a weak D call TRBD2 (6 bases). Germline V gives CDR1 SNHLY, CDR2 FYNNEI. Trimming took 6 bases from V and 3 from J, leaving 15 bases between them. This CDR3 has 15 residues. CDR3 region: CASSVGAGVYNEQFF. The CDR3 coding sequence is TGTGCCAGCAGCGTCGGAGCGGGTGTCTACAATGAGCAGTTCTTC.

CDR3 amino acids: CASSQDVRGLLEAFF. The CDR3 nucleotides read TGCGCCAGCAGCCAAGACGTACGCGGATTACTTGAAGCTTTCTTT. V gene TRBV4-1 combines with J gene TRBJ1-1; no clear D gene. Looked up from germline, CDR1 is MGHRA and CDR2 is YSYEKL. The ends were cut back, 0 bases at V and 7 bases at J, with 15 bases in the middle. The CDR3 is made up of 15 amino acids.

This clonotype was seen ten or more times. The chain combines TRBV9 with TRBJ1-6, with 9 bases matching TRBD1. CDR1 SGDLS and CDR2 YYNGEE come from the germline V gene. This CDR3 spans 14 amino acids. J gave up 7 bases and V 4 bases, and 3 bases lay outside the gene matches. CDR3 amino acids: CASSRDRVNSPLHF. The CDR3, as DNA: TGTGCCAGCAGCCGGGACAGGGTGAATTCACCCCTCCACTTT.

The chain recombines TRBV7-9 with TRBJ1-2, with TRBD1 matching 8 bases. Per germline, CDR1 SEHNR and CDR2 FQNEAQ (reference sequence). J lost 5 bases, V lost 1 base, and 3 bases had no gene match. The CDR3 extends over 14 amino acids. The CDR3 sequence is CASSLGTGNYGYTF. CDR3 nucleotide sequence: TGTGCCAGCAGCTTAGGGACAGGGAATTATGGCTACACCTTC.

The table lists this clonotype with many counts. The rearrangement links TRBV29-1 to TRBJ2-3; D is uncertain. Trimming removed 1 base at V and 6 bases at J, with 5 bases between. Looked up from germline, CDR1 is SQVTM and CDR2 is ANQGSEA. The CDR3 runs to 11 residues. Here the CDR3 reads CSVEVPDTQYF. Here the CDR3 DNA reads TGCAGCGTTGAAGTTCCCGATACGCAGTATTTT.

There are many counts of this clonotype. The genes are TRBV6-1 and TRBJ1-1; D unclear. Germline V lookup: CDR1 MNHNS, CDR2 SASEGT. V shed 5 bases and J shed 8 bases, with 18 bases lying between them. The CDR3 extends over 14 amino acids. The CDR3 loop is CASSNGRRGLEAFF. The CDR3 DNA reads TGTGCCAGCAGTAACGGACGGAGAGGGCTAGAAGCTTTCTTT.